These 27 T cell receptor beta chains were all obtained from the same sample, sequenced in a study of cytomegalovirus exposure and HLA in healthy donors. Only in-frame clones appear in the TCRdb table, and some are missing; sequencing was by immunoSEQ multiplex PCR. The sample gives about 240,000 clones, roughly 86% of which show up once; 0.95% to 1.5% is in the top ten. Sequenced: PBMCs. Receptor source: a woman aged 25 to 39 in good health and CMV-seropositive.

The J gene is TRBJ1-1, the V gene TRBV5-1; 7 bases are shared with TRBD1. CDR3 size: 15 residues. The V segment lost 0 bases and the J segment 1 base; nucleotides outside the gene matches: 3. CDR1 is SGHRS, CDR2 YFSETQ, per germline. CDR3: CASSLVGGGNTEAFF. For the CDR3, the DNA is TGCGCCAGCAGCTTGGTAGGGGGCGGGAACACTGAAGCTTTCTTT.

V and J are TRBV5-4 and TRBJ2-3; the match to TRBD1 covers 7 bases. The CDR3 loop spans 17 amino acids. Germline loops: CDR1 SGHNT, CDR2 YYREEE (reference sequence). V shed 4 bases, J shed 0 bases, and the junction held 11 bases outside the gene matches. CDR3: CASSTTGQSKSTDTQYF. In DNA form, the CDR3 reads TGTGCCAGCAGCACCACGGGACAGTCGAAAAGCACAGATACGCAGTATTTT.

The table lists this clone with a few counts. V and J are TRBV27 and TRBJ2-7, with TRBD1 matching 8 bases. Germline V gene lookup returns CDR1 MNHEY and CDR2 SMNVEV (reference sequence). The trim removed 4 bases at V and 3 bases at J, leaving 11 bases unmatched. This CDR3 is 16 amino acids long. CDR3 DNA: TGTGCCAGCAGTTGGGGGACAGGCGAAGTGGTCTACGAGCAGTACTTC. Encoded protein: CASSWGTGEVVYEQYF.

The genes are TRBV5-1 and TRBJ2-3; D may be TRBD1 (6 bases). This CDR3 is 14 amino acids long. In germline, CDR1 is SGHRS, CDR2 YFSETQ. Trimming shortened V by 4 bases and J by 2 bases, and 11 bases separated the two germline ends. Here the CDR3 DNA reads TGCGCCAGCAGCCAAAGGACAGACACAGATACGCAGTATTTT. Its protein product is CASSQRTDTDTQYF.

The chain joins TRBV2 to TRBJ2-1; the match to TRBD2 covers 13 bases. Germline values: CDR1 SNHLY, CDR2 FYNNEI. J was trimmed by 12 bases and V by 3 bases; bases with no gene match: 2. There are 13 residues in the CDR3. The CDR3 region is CASSETSGRWQFF. DNA for the CDR3: TGTGCCAGCAGTGAGACTAGCGGGAGGTGGCAGTTCTTC.

This clone came up a few times. The J gene is TRBJ1-1, the V gene TRBV9; the match to TRBD1 covers 7 bases. The CDR3 is made up of 14 amino acids. The V gene's germline CDR1 is SGDLS and CDR2 YYNGEE. With 3 bases clipped from V and 1 base from J, the junction kept 3 bases outside the gene matches. CDR3 loop: CASSATGQNTEAFF. CDR3 nucleotides: TGTGCCAGCAGCGCGACAGGGCAGAACACTGAAGCTTTCTTT.

This clone has only a few counts. This CDR3 is CASSKTGEYSNQPQHF. In nucleotides, the CDR3 is TGTGCCAGCAGTAAAACAGGGGAATATAGCAATCAGCCCCAGCATTTT. This chain connects TRBV2 to TRBJ1-5; 7 bases agree with TRBD1. J lost 0 bases, V lost 5 bases, and 7 bases had no gene match. The CDR3 is 16 amino acids. Germline V lookup: CDR1 SNHLY, CDR2 FYNNEI. The full variable domain, completed using reference TRBV2 and TRBJ1-5, is EPEVTQTPSHQVTQMGQEVILRCVPISNHLYFYWYRQILGQKVEFLVSFYNNEISEKSEIFDDQFSVERPDGSNFTLKIRSTKLEDSAMYFCASSKTGEYSNQPQHFGDGTRLSIL.

V and J are TRBV6-4 and TRBJ2-1; 8 nucleotides line up with TRBD2. Per the germline V gene, CDR1 is MRHNA and CDR2 is SNTAGT. This CDR3 region has 16 residues. V lost 2 bases, J lost 3 bases, and 6 bases stayed unmatched. The CDR3 DNA follows: TGTGCCAGCAGTGACAGCGGGAGAGGGAACTACAATGAGCAGTTCTTC. It yields the protein CASSDSGRGNYNEQFF.

The chain employs TRBV2 and TRBJ1-5; D unclear. Per the germline V gene, CDR1 is SNHLY and CDR2 is FYNNEI. V was cut by 4 bases and J by 1 base, with 8 bases left in between. The CDR3 consists of 14 residues. The CDR3: CASSVIMSNQPQHF. The CDR3 nucleotides read TGTGCCAGCAGTGTAATTATGAGCAATCAGCCCCAGCATTTT.

This clone has a single count. This chain links TRBV9 with TRBJ2-3; the match to TRBD2 covers 10 bases. This CDR3 is built from 15 residues. Germline V CDR1 and CDR2: SGDLS, YYNGEE. J was trimmed by 1 base and V by 3 bases; bases with no gene match: 2. This CDR3 reads CASSDGTSGTDTQYF. For the CDR3, the DNA is TGTGCCAGCAGCGATGGGACTAGCGGCACAGATACGCAGTATTTT.

The chain uses TRBV9 and TRBJ2-1, with TRBD2 as a possible D gene (5 bases). Germline values: CDR1 SGDLS, CDR2 YYNGEE. V shed 0 bases and J shed 8 bases, with 12 bases lying between them. CDR3 length: 14 amino acids. This CDR3 is CASSVATAGHEQFF. CDR3 bases: TGTGCCAGCAGCGTAGCTACGGCGGGCCATGAGCAGTTCTTC.

The V and J genes are TRBV27 and TRBJ2-3, with TRBD1 matching 9 bases. Germline CDR1 reads MNHEY; CDR2 reads SMNVEV (reference sequence). The trim removed 0 bases at V and 6 bases at J, leaving 7 bases unmatched. This CDR3 is built from 16 residues. This CDR3 reads CASSLSRTGVVDTQYF. The CDR3, as DNA: TGTGCCAGCAGTTTATCCCGGACAGGGGTCGTGGATACGCAGTATTTT.

This chain connects TRBV27 to TRBJ2-7, with 11 nucleotides matching TRBD2. Germline V gene data show CDR1 as MNHEY and CDR2 as SMNVEV (reference sequence). Trimming took 4 bases from V and 5 from J; bases not matched to a gene: 7. The CDR3 consists of 15 residues. The CDR3, as DNA: TGTGCCAGCAGTTCCGTAGCGGGAGGGCCCCACGAGCAGTACTTC. This codes for CASSSVAGGPHEQYF.

The rearrangement links TRBV19 to TRBJ2-7, with 7 nucleotides matching TRBD2. The CDR3 contains 13 residues. Trimming cost V 3 bases and J 2 bases; bases outside gene matches: 1. The germline CDR1 and CDR2 sequences are LNHDA and SQIVND (reference sequence). The CDR3 sequence is CASSMGRAYEQYF. The CDR3 region has the DNA TGTGCCAGTAGTATGGGGAGGGCCTACGAGCAGTACTTC.

The chain employs TRBV9 and TRBJ1-1; D may be TRBD1 (5 bases). The germline V gene has CDR1 SGDLS and CDR2 YYNGEE. The CDR3 is made up of 18 amino acids. The V and J ends lost 0 bases and 3 bases respectively, with 21 bases between them. The CDR3 region has the DNA TGTGCCAGCAGCGTAGCTACCGGGCAGGGAATTAGGGACACTGAAGCTTTCTTT. Amino acids: CASSVATGQGIRDTEAFF. Full variable domain (remainder filled in from reference TRBV9 and TRBJ1-1): DSGVTQTPKHLITATGQRVTLRCSPRSGDLSVYWYQQSLDQGLQFLIQYYNGEERAKGNILERFSAQQFPDLHSELNLSSLELGDSALYFCASSVATGQGIRDTEAFFGQGTRLTVV.

The V and J genes are TRBV19 and TRBJ2-7; 7 nucleotides align to TRBD2. The CDR3 is made up of 14 amino acids. Germline values: CDR1 LNHDA, CDR2 SQIVND (reference sequence). After removal of 3 bases from V and 6 bases from J, the junction contained 8 bases not matched to a gene. The CDR3 spells CASSMGEGLSEQYF. CDR3 sequence (DNA): TGTGCCAGTAGTATGGGTGAGGGACTAAGCGAGCAGTACTTC.

Of note for this clone: This sample also contains other DNA sequences that code for the same CDR3. The CDR3 nucleotides are TGTGCCAGCAGTTTTGACAGAAATCAGCCCCAGCATTTT. As protein: CASSFDRNQPQHF. The V and J genes are TRBV5-4 and TRBJ1-5, with TRBD1 as a possible D gene (5 bases). V lost 5 bases and J 4 bases, leaving 10 bases between the germline ends. Germline V gene data show CDR1 as SGHNT and CDR2 as YYREEE (reference sequence). The CDR3 runs to 13 residues.

This clone was seen a single time. This chain uses TRBV27 with TRBJ2-2; D unclear. There are 13 residues in the CDR3. Germline loops: CDR1 MNHEY, CDR2 SMNVEV (reference sequence). The V and J ends lost 1 base and 5 bases respectively, with 5 bases between them. Here the CDR3 DNA reads TGTGCCAGCAGTTTATTCGGGACCGGGGAGCTGTTTTTT. Protein sequence: CASSLFGTGELFF.

The V and J genes are TRBV19 and TRBJ1-5; 11 nucleotides match TRBD1. The CDR3 has 16 residues. Germline values: CDR1 LNHDA, CDR2 SQIVND (reference sequence). Trimming at V came to 5 bases and at J to 9 bases, leaving 12 bases not matched to a gene. In DNA, the CDR3 is TGTGCCAGTAGTCCTCGCGGGACAGGGGGAGGGGGGCCCCAGCATTTT. This translates into CASSPRGTGGGGPQHF.

The chain carries TRBV5-4 and TRBJ2-1, with 8 positions matching TRBD1. The germline CDR1 and CDR2 sequences are SGHNT and YYREEE (reference sequence). The CDR3 consists of 15 residues. The ends lost 4 bases at V and 6 bases at J; junction bases unmatched: 9. The CDR3 nucleotides are TGTGCCAGCAGCCGAGACAGGGGTGGTTCCAATGAGCAGTTCTTC. It translates to CASSRDRGGSNEQFF. The full variable domain, in which reference TRBV5-4 and TRBJ2-1 provide the parts outside the CDR3, is ETGVTQSPTHLIKTRGQQVTLRCSSQSGHNTVSWYQQALGQGPQFIFQYYREEENGRGNFPPRFSGLQFPNYSSELNVNALELDDSALYLCASSRDRGGSNEQFFGPGTRLTVL.

CDR3 in amino acids: CASSLLVTDTQYF. The CDR3 DNA reads TGTGCCAGCAGTTTATTAGTCACAGATACGCAGTATTTT. This rearrangement joins TRBV28 to TRBJ2-3, with D unclear. The CDR3 spans 13 residues. With 1 base removed from V and 2 bases from J, the gap between germline ends came to 4 bases. Germline V lookup: CDR1 MDHEN, CDR2 SYDVKM.

The J gene is TRBJ2-7, the V gene TRBV18, with TRBD2 matching over 7 bases. Germline-derived CDR1 and CDR2 are KGHSH and LQKENI. The CDR3 extends over 15 amino acids. The V segment lost 6 bases and the J segment 3 bases; nucleotides outside the gene matches: 11. The CDR3 region is CASSQWSAGVYEQYF. DNA for the CDR3: TGTGCCAGCTCCCAGTGGTCGGCGGGAGTCTACGAGCAGTACTTC. The full variable domain, with the rest looked up from reference TRBV18 and TRBJ2-7, is NAGVMQNPRHLVRRRGQEARLRCSPMKGHSHVYWYRQLPEEGLKFMVYLQKENIIDESGMPKERFSAEFPKEGPSILRIQQVVRGDSAAYFCASSQWSAGVYEQYFGPGTRLTVT.

The gene calls are TRBV6-1 and TRBJ2-5; unclear D gene. Germline loops: CDR1 MNHNS, CDR2 SASEGT. Trimming removed 2 bases from V and 5 bases from J, with 6 bases in between. The CDR3 is 12 residues long. CDR3 region: CASSELQETQYF. CDR3 sequence (DNA): TGTGCCAGCAGTGAACTGCAGGAGACCCAGTACTTC.

The table lists this clone with a few counts. The chain uses TRBV27 and TRBJ1-2, with 9 bases lining up with TRBD1. The CDR3 loop spans 15 amino acids. V gave up 10 bases and J gave up 1 base; unmatched junction bases: 10. Germline V gene sequence: CDR1 MNHEY, CDR2 SMNVEV (reference sequence). The CDR3 reads CATLSRDRVNYGYTF. DNA for the CDR3: TGTGCCACCCTGTCCCGGGACAGGGTTAACTATGGCTACACCTTC.

The chain has TRBV11-1 and TRBJ2-7, with TRBD1 matching over 11 bases. This CDR3 region has 16 residues. Germline CDR1 is SGHAT and CDR2 is FQDESV (reference sequence). V lost 5 bases and J lost 4; bases outside the gene matches: 10. The CDR3 DNA sequence: TGTGCCAGCAGCCTCGGCCCCGGGACAGGGGGATACGAGCAGTACTTC. It is translated as CASSLGPGTGGYEQYF.

The chain employs TRBV10-3 and TRBJ1-2, with D hard to call. CDR1 and CDR2 (germline): ENHRY, SYGVKD. The CDR3 covers 13 residues. The V end was cut by 8 bases, the J end by 6 bases, with 16 bases between. The CDR3 coding sequence is TGTGCCATCTCGCCTTCGGGTTCTGATGGCTACACCTTC. This encodes CAISPSGSDGYTF.

The gene calls are TRBV18 and TRBJ2-5; 7 bases map to TRBD2. CDR3 length equals 14 residues. The V gene's germline CDR1 is KGHSH and CDR2 LQKENI. V shed 5 bases, J shed 1 base, and the junction held 4 bases outside the gene matches. The CDR3 DNA reads as TGTGCCAGCTCATCGCTAGCGGTCCAAGAGACCCAGTACTTC. Translated, it gives CASSSLAVQETQYF.